Below are 16 T cell receptor beta chains sequenced from a single sample in a study of blood T cell repertoires in COVID-19. Method: immunoSEQ multiplex PCR; TCRdb's copy keeps in-frame clones and lacks some. The table shows 50,000 to 65,000 clones, with around 83% occurring only once. Sequencing used peripheral blood. The receptors stem from a human donor in a cohort sampled during active COVID-19.

The chain is built from TRBV5-5 and TRBJ2-1, with D unresolved. Germline lookup yields CDR1 SGHKS and CDR2 YYEKEE (reference sequence). The CDR3 is made up of 15 amino acids. Trimming shortened V by 3 bases and J by 0 bases, and 10 bases separated the two germline ends. The CDR3 DNA is TGTGCCAGCAGCTCGGTGCCTCTCTCCTACAATGAGCAGTTCTTC. Translating gives CASSSVPLSYNEQFF.

The chain carries TRBV5-6 and TRBJ2-2, with 9 nucleotides matching TRBD2. The CDR3 covers 14 residues. Trimming removed 3 bases from V and 7 bases from J; junction bases left unmatched: 4. Germline CDR1 SGHDT, CDR2 YYEEEE. The DNA for the CDR3 is TGTGCCAGCAGCTGGGGACTAGCTGGCGGGGAGCTGTTTTTT. Translating it yields CASSWGLAGGELFF. The full variable domain, rest sourced from reference TRBV5-6 and TRBJ2-2, is DAGVTQSPTHLIKTRGQQVTLRCSPKSGHDTVSWYQQALGQGPQFIFQYYEEEERQRGNFPDRFSGHQFPNYSSELNVNALLLGDSALYLCASSWGLAGGELFFGEGSRLTVL.

This rearrangement joins TRBV2 to TRBJ2-1, with D perhaps TRBD1 (5 bases). The V gene lost 7 bases and the J gene lost 9 bases, with 13 bases spanning the gap. Germline V gene data show CDR1 as SNHLY and CDR2 as FYNNEI. This CDR3 has 12 amino acids. The CDR3 sequence: CASKDRGSEQFF. The DNA for the CDR3 is TGTGCCAGCAAAGATAGGGGAAGTGAGCAGTTCTTC.

This chain links TRBV18 with TRBJ2-7; D gene uncertain. This CDR3 has 14 residues. CDR1 is KGHSH, CDR2 LQKENI, per germline. The germline V and J ends were trimmed by 3 bases and 7 bases, with 16 bases remaining between them. The CDR3 reads CASSPPSSKEEQYF. CDR3 nucleotides: TGTGCCAGCTCACCCCCCTCGAGTAAGGAGGAGCAGTACTTC.

The gene calls are TRBV6-6 and TRBJ2-7; TRBD1 matches at 9 bases. The junction had 7 bases not matched to a gene; V was cut back by 6 bases and J by 4 bases. Germline V lookup: CDR1 MNHNY, CDR2 SVGAGI (reference sequence). The CDR3 extends over 14 amino acids. The CDR3 loop is CASRTPGQGYEQYF. As DNA, the CDR3 is TGTGCCAGCAGAACTCCGGGACAGGGTTACGAGCAGTACTTC.

The rearrangement joins TRBV19 to TRBJ2-7; D is perhaps TRBD2 (5 bases). Germline assignment: CDR1 LNHDA and CDR2 SQIVND (reference sequence). This CDR3 contains 12 residues. The V end lost 3 bases, the J end lost 4 bases, and 7 bases lay between the germline ends. The DNA for the CDR3 is TGTGCCAGTAGTATCCGGGGTTACGAGCAGTACTTC. Encoded protein: CASSIRGYEQYF.

V usage is TRBV27 and J usage is TRBJ2-1; TRBD2 matches 12 bases. The CDR3 sequence is 18 residues long. Germline CDR1 MNHEY, CDR2 SMNVEV (reference sequence). J lost 4 bases, V lost 10 bases, and 17 bases had no gene match. CDR3 loop: CATAYRTSGKIGYNEQFF. The CDR3 coding sequence is TGTGCCACCGCCTATAGGACTAGCGGGAAAATAGGGTACAATGAGCAGTTCTTC.

The J gene is TRBJ1-2, the V gene TRBV19, with unresolved D. Between the trimmed V and J ends, which lost 3 bases and 5 bases, there was a span of 10 bases. Germline V gene data show CDR1 as LNHDA and CDR2 as SQIVND (reference sequence). The CDR3 length is 13 residues. The CDR3 DNA reads TGTGCCAGTAGTATCGGCAGGATATATGGCTACACCTTC. Residues: CASSIGRIYGYTF. The whole variable domain, remainder taken from reference TRBV19 and TRBJ1-2, is DGGITQSPKYLFRKEGQNVTLSCEQNLNHDAMYWYRQDPGQGLRLIYYSQIVNDFQKGDIAEGYSVSREKKESFPLTVTSAQKNPTAFYLCASSIGRIYGYTFGSGTRLTVV.

A note on this clone: The sample carries other DNA sequences with the same CDR3. This sequence joins TRBV7-9 and TRBJ2-5, with a possible D match to TRBD1 (5 bases). The length of the CDR3 is 12 residues. CDR1 SEHNR and CDR2 FQNEAQ come from the germline V gene (reference sequence). V was cut by 6 bases and J by 5 bases, with 10 bases left in between. CDR3 sequence (DNA): TGTGCCAGCAGGCAGGGTTGGGAGACCCAGTACTTC. Protein: CASRQGWETQYF.

V gene TRBV12-3 or TRBV12-4 combines with J gene TRBJ2-1, with 7 positions matching TRBD1. The trim removed 6 bases at V and 6 bases at J, leaving 5 bases unmatched. The CDR3 has 13 residues. The CDR3 protein is CASRDRSSNEQFF. In DNA, the CDR3 is TGTGCCAGCAGGGACAGGAGTTCCAATGAGCAGTTCTTC.

V is TRBV19 and J is TRBJ1-5, with D tentatively TRBD1 (5 bases). The CDR3 is 15 amino acids. CDR1 and CDR2 (germline): LNHDA, SQIVND (reference sequence). The V end lost 6 bases, the J end lost 4 bases, and 16 bases lay between the germline ends. In DNA, the CDR3 is TGTGCCAGTAGGGGGGGGGAAGCGGGAAATCAGCCCCAGCATTTT. It codes for CASRGGEAGNQPQHF.

Written as DNA, the CDR3 is TGCAGCGTTAGGGACAGGGGTTCAACTAATGAAAAACTGTTTTTT. This encodes CSVRDRGSTNEKLFF. The genes are TRBV29-1 and TRBJ1-4, with 10 bases that match TRBD1. The CDR3 extends over 15 amino acids. The V segment lost 5 bases and the J segment 0 bases; nucleotides outside the gene matches: 3. Germline V CDR1 and CDR2: SQVTM, ANQGSEA.

CDR3 amino acids: CASSFDRDRTEAFF. In nucleotides, the CDR3 is TGTGCCAGCAGCTTCGACAGGGATAGGACTGAAGCTTTCTTT. The chain combines TRBV6-5 with TRBJ1-1, with 7 nucleotides matching TRBD1. J lost 5 bases, V lost 6 bases, and 9 bases had no gene match. Germline V CDR1 and CDR2: MNHEY, SVGAGI. The CDR3 has 14 residues.

This clone was recorded a few times. This chain joins TRBV7-6 and TRBJ2-2, with 12 bases identical to TRBD1. Trimming removed 5 bases from V and 7 bases from J; junction bases left unmatched: 5. CDR3 length: 15 amino acids. Germline V gene data show CDR1 as SGHVS and CDR2 as FNYEAQ. The CDR3 bases are TGTGCCAGCAGCGGGGGACAGGGGGCGGTCGGGGAGCTGTTTTTT. Amino acids: CASSGGQGAVGELFF.

The chain recombines TRBV5-1 with TRBJ2-3; 9 bases line up with TRBD2. The CDR3 has 14 amino acids. Trimming cost V 5 bases and J 4 bases; bases outside gene matches: 5. Germline loops: CDR1 SGHRS, CDR2 YFSETQ. The CDR3 nucleotides are TGCGCCAGCAGAGCGGGAGGTGGGGCAGATACGCAGTATTTT. It specifies CASRAGGGADTQYF. Full variable domain (outside the CDR3, taken from reference TRBV5-1 and TRBJ2-3): KAGVTQTPRYLIKTRGQQVTLSCSPISGHRSVSWYQQTPGQGLQFLFEYFSETQRNKGNFPGRFSGRQFSNSRSEMNVSTLELGDSALYLCASRAGGGADTQYFGPGTRLTVL.

This chain links TRBV7-6 with TRBJ2-3; maybe TRBD1 (5 bases). The germline V gene encodes CDR1 SGHVS and CDR2 FNYEAQ. Trimming took 5 bases from V and 5 from J, leaving 20 bases between them. The CDR3 sequence is 16 residues long. The DNA of the CDR3 is TGTGCCAGCAGCCAAATGGGGCGAGGAGCCGTAGATACGCAGTATTTT. Protein: CASSQMGRGAVDTQYF.